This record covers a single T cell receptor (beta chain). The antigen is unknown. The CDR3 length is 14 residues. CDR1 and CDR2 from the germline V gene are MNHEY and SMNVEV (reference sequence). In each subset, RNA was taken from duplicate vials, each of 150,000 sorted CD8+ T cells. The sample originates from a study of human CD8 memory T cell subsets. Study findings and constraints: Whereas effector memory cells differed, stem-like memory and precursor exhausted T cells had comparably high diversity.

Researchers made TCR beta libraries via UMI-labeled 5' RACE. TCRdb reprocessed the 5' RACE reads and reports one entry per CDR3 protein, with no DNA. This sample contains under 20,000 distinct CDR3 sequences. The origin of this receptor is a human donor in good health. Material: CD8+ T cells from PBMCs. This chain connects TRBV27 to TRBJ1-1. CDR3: CASSLGSMNTEAFF.